This T cell receptor (beta chain) was sequenced in a study of cytomegalovirus exposure and HLA in healthy donors. The CDR3 runs 18 residues. Germline V gene lookup returns CDR1 SGHRS and CDR2 YFSETQ. The ends lost 0 bases at V and 0 bases at J; junction bases unmatched: 6. General study points: With DRB1 most and HLA-C fewest, TCR association rates differed between HLA loci in a later analysis. A few of the chains that were CMV-associated were confirmed in vitro to be specific for CMV antigens.

The PCR had 60 Vbeta and 13 Jbeta primers. Clones were read by immunoSEQ multiplex PCR, and TCRdb kept only the in-frame ones, dropping some. The sample lists approximately 160,000 clones; just under 80% were seen once. The sample holds a few counts of this clone. Antigen unknown. The rearrangement links TRBV5-1 to TRBJ2-6; 7 bases fit TRBD2. The receptor comes from a man younger than 30 in good health and CMV-seropositive. Material for sequencing was PBMCs. The CDR3 loop reads CASSLVAGHGSGANVLTF. The CDR3 nucleotides read TGCGCCAGCAGCTTGGTAGCGGGCCACGGCTCTGGGGCCAACGTCCTGACTTTC.